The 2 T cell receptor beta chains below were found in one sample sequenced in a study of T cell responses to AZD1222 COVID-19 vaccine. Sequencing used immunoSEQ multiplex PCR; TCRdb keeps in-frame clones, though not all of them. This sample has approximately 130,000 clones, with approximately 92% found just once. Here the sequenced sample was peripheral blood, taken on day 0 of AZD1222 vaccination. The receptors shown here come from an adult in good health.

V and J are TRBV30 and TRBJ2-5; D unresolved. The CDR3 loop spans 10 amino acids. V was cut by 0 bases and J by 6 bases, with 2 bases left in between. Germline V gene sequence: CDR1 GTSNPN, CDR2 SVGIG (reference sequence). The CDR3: CAWSVQTQYF. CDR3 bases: TGTGCCTGGAGTGTTCAGACCCAGTACTTC.

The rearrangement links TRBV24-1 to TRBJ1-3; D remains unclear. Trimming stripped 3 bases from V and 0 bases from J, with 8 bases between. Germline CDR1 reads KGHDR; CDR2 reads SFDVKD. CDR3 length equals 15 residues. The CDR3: CATSDPRGSGNTIYF. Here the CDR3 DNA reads TGTGCCACCAGTGATCCTCGGGGCTCTGGAAACACCATATATTTT.